A single sample is the source of the 12 T cell receptor beta chains below, sequenced in a study of blood T cell repertoires in COVID-19. Generated by immunoSEQ multiplex PCR, the TCRdb table keeps only in-frame clones and is missing some. The sample carries roughly 260,000 clones, 88% recorded once. Sequencing used peripheral blood. The source is a woman younger than 45 with COVID-19, enrolled during active disease.

The chain employs TRBV24-1 and TRBJ2-7, with TRBD1 matching 11 bases. This CDR3 is 14 amino acids long. From germline, CDR1 is KGHDR and CDR2 SFDVKD. V shed 5 bases and J 3 bases; nucleotides not matched to a gene: 2. CDR3 sequence: CATSAGTGGYEQYF. The CDR3 nucleotides read TGTGCCACCAGTGCCGGGACAGGGGGCTACGAGCAGTACTTC.

A note on this clone: In the same sample, other DNA sequences code for this CDR3. The genes are TRBV7-2 and TRBJ1-5, with TRBD1 as a possible D gene (5 bases). CDR3 length equals 13 residues. Germline values: CDR1 SGHTA, CDR2 FQGNSA. Trimming removed 2 bases at V and 7 bases at J, with 9 bases between. CDR3 amino acids: CASSLRGGQPQHF. In DNA form, the CDR3 reads TGTGCCAGCAGCTTACGGGGGGGACAGCCCCAGCATTTT.

In DNA form, the CDR3 reads TGTGCCAGCATGAAAGAGGCTCCCGGCAATGAGCAGTTCTTC. Protein sequence: CASMKEAPGNEQFF. The chain joins TRBV2 to TRBJ2-1; D ambiguous. Trimming removed 7 bases at V and 6 bases at J, with 16 bases between. Per germline, CDR1 SNHLY and CDR2 FYNNEI. The CDR3 length is 14 residues.

Relative to its sample, this clone is medium-sized (0.01 to 0.1%). V is TRBV19 and J is TRBJ2-7, with D possibly matching TRBD1 (5 bases). CDR1 and CDR2 (germline): LNHDA, SQIVND (reference sequence). The CDR3 has 13 residues. V was shortened by 1 base and J by 6 bases, with 10 bases between the two germline ends. The CDR3, as DNA: TGTGCCAGTAGTATAGGTCCCCAGGGCGAGCAGTACTTC. It specifies CASSIGPQGEQYF.

The CDR3 loop is CASSAGQTNTEAFF. Here the CDR3 DNA reads TGTGCCAGCTCAGCGGGACAGACAAACACTGAAGCTTTCTTT. The chain uses TRBV18 and TRBJ1-1, with TRBD1 matching 7 bases. CDR1 is KGHSH and CDR2 is LQKENI in the germline V gene. The CDR3 has 14 amino acids. V dropped 5 bases and J dropped 2; count of bases not matched to a gene: 5.

This chain connects TRBV28 to TRBJ1-4; the match to TRBD1 covers 8 bases. V lost 8 bases, J lost 4 bases, and 3 bases stayed unmatched. The length of the CDR3 is 13 residues. Germline V gene data show CDR1 as MDHEN and CDR2 as SYDVKM. The CDR3: CASGTGDNEKLFF. The CDR3 DNA reads as TGTGCCAGCGGGACAGGTGATAATGAAAAACTGTTTTTT.

V gene TRBV21-1 combines with J gene TRBJ2-3; the DNA was not compared with TRBD2, the D call given in the table. TRBV21-1 is a pseudogene. The CDR3 spans 16 residues. The CDR3 here is CASSRGAGGFTDTQYF. DNA for the CDR3: TGTGCCAGCAGCCGCGGGGCGGGAGGGTTCACAGATACGCAGTATTTT.

The chain carries TRBV27 and TRBJ2-1; D may be TRBD2 (5 bases). Between the trimmed V and J ends, which lost 4 bases and 5 bases, there was a span of 12 bases. The germline CDR1 and CDR2 sequences are MNHEY and SMNVEV (reference sequence). The CDR3 contains 14 residues. CDR3: CASSSRTGNNEQFF. For the CDR3, the DNA is TGTGCCAGCAGTTCTAGGACTGGAAACAATGAGCAGTTCTTC.

The chain employs TRBV18 and TRBJ1-1, with D uncertain. In germline, CDR1 is KGHSH, CDR2 LQKENI. V was trimmed by 3 bases and J by 5 bases, leaving 10 bases between them. This CDR3 has 13 residues. The CDR3 DNA reads as TGTGCCAGCTCACCGCGAGGGAATACTGAAGCTTTCTTT. The encoded protein is CASSPRGNTEAFF. Full variable domain (outside the CDR3, taken from reference TRBV18 and TRBJ1-1): NAGVMQNPRHLVRRRGQEARLRCSPMKGHSHVYWYRQLPEEGLKFMVYLQKENIIDESGMPKERFSAEFPKEGPSILRIQQVVRGDSAAYFCASSPRGNTEAFFGQGTRLTVV.

This chain connects TRBV27 to TRBJ2-1; TRBD1 is a possible D gene (5 bases). The CDR3 has 16 amino acids. Trimming pared 2 bases from V and 3 bases from J, leaving 14 bases between. CDR1 is MNHEY and CDR2 is SMNVEV in the germline V gene (reference sequence). The CDR3 nucleotides are TGTGCCAGCAGTTTAAAGGTGGGGCCTATCTACAATGAGCAGTTCTTC. The encoded protein is CASSLKVGPIYNEQFF.

This chain joins TRBV11-2 and TRBJ2-3, with D uncertain. The CDR3 loop spans 15 amino acids. The V gene's germline CDR1 is SGHAT and CDR2 FQNNGV. Trimming cost V 7 bases and J 4 bases, with 18 bases left between them. The CDR3 is CASNPWSGRADTQYF. CDR3 DNA: TGTGCCAGCAATCCCTGGAGTGGCCGAGCAGATACGCAGTATTTT.

The J gene is TRBJ2-5, the V gene TRBV7-9, with 9 bases aligning to TRBD1. Germline CDR1 SEHNR, CDR2 FQNEAQ (reference sequence). This CDR3 spans 15 amino acids. J lost 1 base, V lost 1 base, and 1 base had no gene match. CDR3 in amino acids: CASSLEGQGQETQYF. The CDR3 region has the DNA TGTGCCAGCAGCTTAGAGGGACAGGGCCAAGAGACCCAGTACTTC.